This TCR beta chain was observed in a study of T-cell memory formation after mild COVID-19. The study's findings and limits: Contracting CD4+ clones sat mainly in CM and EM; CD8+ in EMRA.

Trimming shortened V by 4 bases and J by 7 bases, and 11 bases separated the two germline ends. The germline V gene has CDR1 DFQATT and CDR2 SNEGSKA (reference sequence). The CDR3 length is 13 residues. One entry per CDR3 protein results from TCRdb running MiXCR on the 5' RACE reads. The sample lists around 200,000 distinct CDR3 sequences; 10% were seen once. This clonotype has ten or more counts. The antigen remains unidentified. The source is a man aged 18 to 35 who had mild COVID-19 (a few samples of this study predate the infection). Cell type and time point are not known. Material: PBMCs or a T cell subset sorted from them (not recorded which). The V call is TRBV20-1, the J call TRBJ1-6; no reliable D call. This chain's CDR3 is CSATARLNSPLHF. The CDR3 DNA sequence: TGCAGTGCTACAGCCAGGCTCAATTCACCCCTCCACTTT.